The entry below describes one T cell receptor beta chain. Its matching antigen is unknown. V was trimmed by 3 bases and J by 2 bases, leaving 8 bases between them. The CDR3 runs to 14 residues. CDR1 is SGHAT and CDR2 is FQNNGV in the germline V gene. These data are taken from a study of lymphopenia after photon versus proton radiotherapy. Study observations and caveats: Proton therapy kept repertoires fairly stable, unlike photons, which gained effector/memory cells. Authors raise, but do not show, better survival with proton therapy. Larger post-nadir TCR diversity loss correlated inversely with survival in deceased patients.

Generated by immunoSEQ multiplex PCR, the TCRdb table keeps only in-frame clones and is missing some. The sample has about 65,000 clones, 80% to 90% seen once. The rearrangement uses TRBV11-2 and TRBJ2-1, with D tentatively TRBD2 (5 bases). This specimen consisted of peripheral blood, obtained from a patient treated with proton-based radiotherapy. The clonotype comes from an elderly man with esophageal cancer. CDR3 bases: TGTGCCAGCAGCTTTAGGGAGACCTACAATGAGCAGTTCTTC. Its translation: CASSFRETYNEQFF.